This T cell receptor (beta chain) was obtained from a study of OX40 agonist ivuxolimab in advanced cancers. Study in general: Head and neck, renal cell, melanoma or hepatocellular carcinoma were the cancers that dose-escalation patients had.

The CDR3 consists of 15 residues. V was cut by 0 bases and J by 3 bases, with 9 bases left in between. Per germline, CDR1 SGDLS and CDR2 YYNGEE. Repertoires were generated with immunoSEQ multiplex PCR, while TCRdb's copy carries only in-frame clones and drops some. The data hold 80,000 to 100,000 clones, with around 90% observed a single time. The specimen was CD4+ or CD8+ T cells sorted from blood, collected in a trial of the OX40 agonist ivuxolimab. This TCR was sampled from an adult with an advanced solid tumor such as melanoma, head and neck, liver or kidney cancer. This chain links TRBV9 with TRBJ2-2, with no clear D. The CDR3 DNA follows: TGTGCCAGCAGCGTAGATGGCCAGTACACCGGGGAGCTGTTTTTT. Its protein is CASSVDGQYTGELFF.